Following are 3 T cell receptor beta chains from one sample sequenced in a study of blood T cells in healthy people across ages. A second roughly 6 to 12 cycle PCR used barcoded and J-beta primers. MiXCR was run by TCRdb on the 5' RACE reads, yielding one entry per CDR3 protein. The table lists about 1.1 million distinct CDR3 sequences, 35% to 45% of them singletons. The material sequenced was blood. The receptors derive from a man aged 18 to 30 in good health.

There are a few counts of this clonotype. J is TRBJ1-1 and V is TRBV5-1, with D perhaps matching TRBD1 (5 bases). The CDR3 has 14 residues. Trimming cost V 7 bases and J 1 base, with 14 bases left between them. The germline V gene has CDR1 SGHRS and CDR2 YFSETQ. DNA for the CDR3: TGCGCCAGCCACGCGGGGGAACCGAACACTGAAGCTTTCTTT. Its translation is CASHAGEPNTEAFF.

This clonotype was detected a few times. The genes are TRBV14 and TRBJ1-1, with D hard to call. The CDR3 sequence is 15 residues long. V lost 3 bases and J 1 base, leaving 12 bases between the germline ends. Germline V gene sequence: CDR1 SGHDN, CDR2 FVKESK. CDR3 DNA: TGTGCCAGCAGCCATGGGTCCGGCCGGAACACTGAAGCTTTCTTT. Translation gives CASSHGSGRNTEAFF.

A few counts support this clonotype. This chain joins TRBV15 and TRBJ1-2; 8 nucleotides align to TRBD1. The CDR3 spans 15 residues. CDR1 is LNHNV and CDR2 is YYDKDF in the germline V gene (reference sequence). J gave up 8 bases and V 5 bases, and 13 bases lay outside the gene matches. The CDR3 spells CATSLYSGQGGGYTF. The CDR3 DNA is TGTGCCACCAGCCTATACTCTGGACAGGGCGGGGGCTACACCTTC.